This T cell receptor beta chain was profiled in a study of early T cells in non-severe SARS-CoV-2 infection (dated by TCRdb to about 2021). Regarding the complete study: Because TCR sequencing relied on bulk RNA taken from unsorted whole blood, pairing of alpha and beta chains was not possible. Results the study describes overall, beyond this receptor: Matching against VDJdb was skewed toward anti-spike CD8 responses, likely underestimated virus-specific expansions, and missed private and CD4 specificities.

Library preparation was by 5' RACE. The sequencer was a NextSeq 500. To correct for sequencing error and PCR bias, the TCR library protocol tagged individual cDNA molecules with unique molecular identifiers. Both TCR alpha and beta chains were sequenced, and tight co-correlation was observed between alpha and beta sequence abundances in each sample. As for the original processing: Decombinator V4 was used to perform V gene, J gene and CDR3 annotation of TCR sequences. Expanded TCRs were defined as changing significantly between any two time points under a Poisson model with p below 0.0001. TCR abundances were normalised to the total number of TCRs sequenced in each sample and reported as counts per million. MAIT TCRs were defined by TRAV1-2 paired with TRAJ12, TRAJ20 or TRAJ33, and iNKT TCRs by TRAV10 paired with TRAJ18. VDJdb, accessed on 1 November 2021, was searched for TCRs annotated for CMV, EBV and SARS-CoV-2, and TCRs annotated for more than one antigen were excluded. The public reads were run again by TCRdb, first through fastp at Q25 and then through MiXCR, and only productive beta chains were kept. Each entry merges the rows of one CDR3 protein and shows their most common DNA and genes. These V and J calls originate from TCRdb's pipeline instead of the authors' own analysis. In all, the sample holds fewer than 120,000 distinct CDR3 sequences, and around 12% of those were seen once. The ten largest account for less than 4.5% of the sample.

A case-control design nested within a healthcare worker cohort in London, UK, was used, with weekly nasopharyngeal swab PCR tests and blood sampling performed. Healthcare workers were recruited during the week of the UK lockdown, between 23 and 31 March 2020, and followed weekly for up to roughly 15 weeks. V and J are truncated by 4 bases and 5 bases respectively, leaving an intervening sequence of 17 bases. There are 15 amino acids in the CDR3, from cysteine to phenylalanine inclusive. The CDR3 DNA has 45 bases and is translated from base 1. CDR1 and CDR2 were assigned from the germline V gene as KGHSH and LQKENI. There are a few counts of this clonotype. The specificity of this receptor is unknown. No qualities accompany the bases; no much larger clone lies one base away.

Source: whole blood, taken at baseline. The clonotype originates from an adult who was a healthcare worker with PCR-confirmed SARS-CoV-2 infection or an uninfected control (not recorded which). The chain uses TRBV18 and TRBJ1-1; the D gene is unclear. Here the CDR3 is given as CASSRSYVGETEAFF. Read as DNA, the sequence is TGTGCCAGCTCACGGTCTTATGTTGGGGAAACTGAAGCTTTCTTT.